One and the same sample provided the 8 T cell receptor beta chains below, sequenced in a study of T cells in localized non-small cell lung cancer. Using immunoSEQ multiplex PCR, the repertoire was profiled, and TCRdb retains in-frame clones only, with some absent. The sample lists more than 25,000 clones, 70% to 90% seen once, with roughly 13% in the top ten. Here the sequenced sample was peripheral blood, taken before any cancer treatment. These receptors originate from a female donor aged 60 or older with stage III squamous cell lung carcinoma.

This chain links TRBV5-6 with TRBJ2-7; D possibly matches TRBD1 or TRBD2 (5 bases each). The V gene's germline CDR1 is SGHDT and CDR2 YYEEEE. The CDR3 is made up of 14 amino acids. Trimming took 4 bases from V and 2 from J, leaving 13 bases between them. This chain's CDR3 is CASSLGTVTYEQYF. The DNA of the CDR3 is TGTGCCAGCAGCCTCGGGACGGTAACCTACGAGCAGTACTTC.

J is TRBJ1-1 and V is TRBV7-2, with 8 bases matching TRBD1. Germline trimming cut 3 bases from V and 1 base from J; bases unmatched to any gene: 13. Germline loops: CDR1 SGHTA, CDR2 FQGNSA. There are 18 residues in the CDR3. CDR3 DNA sequence: TGTGCCAGCAGCTTTCTACAGGGACAGGCTATAGCGAACACTGAAGCTTTCTTT. Translation: CASSFLQGQAIANTEAFF.

The rearrangement uses TRBV5-1 and TRBJ2-3, with D perhaps TRBD2 (6 bases). Trimming shortened V by 4 bases and J by 2 bases, and 11 bases separated the two germline ends. Germline V lookup: CDR1 SGHRS, CDR2 YFSETQ. The CDR3 loop spans 14 amino acids. The CDR3 DNA reads as TGCGCCAGCAGCGCCGCGGGATCCACAGATACGCAGTATTTT. Its translation is CASSAAGSTDTQYF. The variable domain in full, completed from reference TRBV5-1 and TRBJ2-3, reads KAGVTQTPRYLIKTRGQQVTLSCSPISGHRSVSWYQQTPGQGLQFLFEYFSETQRNKGNFPGRFSGRQFSNSRSEMNVSTLELGDSALYLCASSAAGSTDTQYFGPGTRLTVL.

The chain employs TRBV9 and TRBJ2-5; D may be TRBD2 (7 bases). Looked up from germline, CDR1 is SGDLS and CDR2 is YYNGEE. The CDR3 is made up of 15 amino acids. V gave up 6 bases and J gave up 5 bases, with 20 bases separating them. CDR3 nucleotide sequence: TGTGCCAGCACGAGCCGGGGGGCCTTGTATGAGACCCAGTACTTC. It is translated as CASTSRGALYETQYF.

The V gene is TRBV19, the J gene TRBJ2-1, with 9 nucleotides matching TRBD2. The CDR3 is made up of 16 amino acids. Unmatched junction bases numbered 8, after V lost 6 bases and J lost 2 bases. The germline gives CDR1 LNHDA, CDR2 SQIVND (reference sequence). The DNA of the CDR3 is TGTGCCAGTAGGAGTAGCGGGAGACGCGCCTACAATGAGCAGTTCTTC. It codes for CASRSSGRRAYNEQFF.

This chain uses TRBV29-1 with TRBJ1-1; TRBD1 might be the D (5 bases). The CDR3 totals 14 residues. The V end was cut by 4 bases, the J end by 6 bases, with 18 bases between. In germline, CDR1 is SQVTM, CDR2 ANQGSEA. DNA for the CDR3: TGCAGCGTTGCAGTCAGGGCTTGGCGCCCTGAAGCTTTCTTT. This encodes CSVAVRAWRPEAFF.

The rearrangement links TRBV4-3 to TRBJ1-6; 8 nucleotides line up with TRBD1. The germline V gene has CDR1 LGHNA and CDR2 YSLEER. The CDR3 contains 15 residues. The trim removed 0 bases at V and 7 bases at J, leaving 2 bases unmatched. The CDR3 protein is CASSQDQGANSPLHF. Here the CDR3 DNA reads TGCGCCAGCAGCCAAGATCAGGGGGCGAATTCACCCCTCCACTTT.

V gene TRBV6-5 combines with J gene TRBJ1-4; D unclear. Germline lookup yields CDR1 MNHEY and CDR2 SVGAGI. Trimming pared 4 bases from V and 8 bases from J, leaving 14 bases between. The CDR3 runs 14 residues. CDR3 DNA: TGTGCCAGCAGTTCCCATTCCCTGGGAGAAAAACTGTTTTTT. Residues: CASSSHSLGEKLFF.